This entry is about one T cell receptor (beta chain). The entry originates in a study of monozygotic twins with inflammatory bowel disease. TCRdb reanalyzed the 5' RACE reads, giving one entry per CDR3 protein sequence and no DNA. This listing includes about 150,000 distinct CDR3 sequences. This CDR3 contains 15 residues. Germline V gene sequence: CDR1 SGHRS, CDR2 YFSETQ. The source material was blood. The V and J genes are TRBV5-1 and TRBJ2-1; TCRdb selects TRBD1, and the lack of DNA leaves this call unchecked. This TCR was recovered from a human donor with ulcerative colitis or Crohn's disease, or a healthy co-twin of an affected twin (not recorded which). The CDR3 spells CASRFDRDSYNEQFF.